Presented here are 24 T cell receptor beta chains from one specimen sequenced in a study of T cells in Graves' hyperthyroidism and ophthalmopathy. Researchers took RNA transcripts and amplified the TCR beta CDR3 regions from them. HTBI primers were the set used in a first-round RT-PCR of the TCR CDR3. TCRdb re-called the multiplex PCR reads through MiXCR, storing one row per CDR3 protein. This repertoire shows a few hundred thousand distinct CDR3 sequences, about a sixth found once; its top ten account for 2.5% to 4%. The sequencing input was blood. Source of these receptors: a woman aged 40-49 years with Graves' ophthalmopathy.

This clonotype showed up just once. The genes are TRBV7-9 and TRBJ2-6, with TRBD2 matching over 7 bases. With 4 bases clipped from V and 1 base from J, the junction kept 4 bases outside the gene matches. From germline, CDR1 is SEHNR and CDR2 FQNEAQ (reference sequence). The CDR3 sequence is 16 residues long. In nucleotides, the CDR3 is TGTGCCAGCAGCTCCCTGGGGGGGTCTGGGGCCAACGTCCTGACTTTC. Translated: CASSSLGGSGANVLTF.

This clonotype was detected ten times or more. The DNA for the CDR3 is TGTGCCAGCAGCCCTAGCGGGGAACGAGGGACCCAGTACTTC. Translation: CASSPSGERGTQYF. The chain uses TRBV6-1 and TRBJ2-5, with 9 bases fitting TRBD2. The CDR3 is 14 amino acids. Germline V CDR1 and CDR2: MNHNS, SASEGT. Unmatched junction bases numbered 9, after V lost 6 bases and J lost 7 bases.

At least ten counts were recorded for this clonotype. The CDR3 protein is CASSPLPQSYTEAFF. CDR3 nucleotides: TGCGCCAGCAGCCCGCTCCCACAGAGTTACACTGAAGCTTTCTTT. J is TRBJ1-1 and V is TRBV4-1; the D is unclear. Deletions cut 4 bases from V and 3 bases from J, with 15 bases between. The CDR3 runs to 15 residues. Germline assignment: CDR1 MGHRA and CDR2 YSYEKL.

This clonotype was observed many times. The J gene is TRBJ2-1, the V gene TRBV5-1; 7 bases line up with TRBD2. The germline gives CDR1 SGHRS, CDR2 YFSETQ. The J segment lost 5 bases and the V segment lost 0 bases, leaving 17 bases of the junction unmatched. This CDR3 contains 19 residues. The CDR3 bases are TGCGCCAGCAGCTTGGCCAACGGTTGGGCGGGAGACGGGGACAATGAGCAGTTCTTC. It is translated as CASSLANGWAGDGDNEQFF. The full variable domain, completed using reference TRBV5-1 and TRBJ2-1, is KAGVTQTPRYLIKTRGQQVTLSCSPISGHRSVSWYQQTPGQGLQFLFEYFSETQRNKGNFPGRFSGRQFSNSRSEMNVSTLELGDSALYLCASSLANGWAGDGDNEQFFGPGTRLTVL.

The V gene is TRBV20-1, the J gene TRBJ2-5, with 7 bases fitting TRBD2. Germline V gene data show CDR1 as DFQATT and CDR2 as SNEGSKA (reference sequence). The trim removed 5 bases at V and 4 bases at J, leaving 7 bases unmatched. The CDR3 totals 13 residues. CDR3 sequence (DNA): TGCAGTGCTGCCCTAGCGGTCCCAGAGACCCAGTACTTC. Its protein is CSAALAVPETQYF.

This clonotype showed up many times. The chain combines TRBV3-1 with TRBJ2-1; TRBD1 matches 9 bases. V trimming: 4 bases; J trimming: 4 bases; junction bases outside the gene matches: 5. The CDR3 is 15 amino acids. The germline gives CDR1 LGHDT, CDR2 YNNKEL (reference sequence). The CDR3 DNA reads as TGTGCCAGCAGCCGACCGGGACAGGGTTACAATGAGCAGTTCTTC. Translating gives CASSRPGQGYNEQFF.

This clonotype was seen ten or more times. The rearrangement joins TRBV30 to TRBJ1-1; D gene unclear. The CDR3 loop spans 14 amino acids. Germline V CDR1 and CDR2: GTSNPN, SVGIG (reference sequence). With 0 bases removed from V and 1 base from J, the gap between germline ends came to 9 bases. CDR3 amino acids: CAWSVLGRNTEAFF. DNA of the CDR3: TGTGCCTGGAGTGTTTTGGGCAGGAACACTGAAGCTTTCTTT.

The chain uses TRBV7-9 and TRBJ1-3; weak D call: TRBD1 (5 bases). Trimming removed 3 bases from V and 2 bases from J, with 14 bases in between. The CDR3 runs to 16 residues. Germline V gene data show CDR1 as SEHNR and CDR2 as FQNEAQ (reference sequence). CDR3: CASSFAWTKTGNTIYF. CDR3 sequence (DNA): TGTGCCAGCAGCTTCGCCTGGACAAAAACTGGAAACACCATATATTTT.

This clonotype was observed at least ten times. The chain is built from TRBV2 and TRBJ2-6; TRBD2 agrees at 7 bases. The CDR3 contains 17 residues. Germline values: CDR1 SNHLY, CDR2 FYNNEI. The ends lost 1 base at V and 1 base at J; junction bases unmatched: 4. The chain's CDR3 is CASSEGAGVSGANVLTF. In DNA form, the CDR3 reads TGTGCCAGCAGTGAAGGGGCGGGAGTTTCTGGGGCCAACGTCCTGACTTTC.

The chain recombines TRBV7-9 with TRBJ1-4; D unclear. CDR1 SEHNR and CDR2 FQNEAQ come from the germline V gene (reference sequence). The CDR3 runs 14 residues. Trimming left V 5 bases short and J 0 bases short, with 7 bases between. This CDR3 is CASSQQPTNEKLFF. For the CDR3, the DNA is TGTGCCAGCAGCCAGCAGCCAACTAATGAAAAACTGTTTTTT.

In this sample, this clonotype turned up many times. This chain uses TRBV3-1 with TRBJ1-1; no clear D. This CDR3 is 15 amino acids long. The V and J ends lost 2 bases and 1 base respectively, with 11 bases between them. The V gene's germline CDR1 is LGHDT and CDR2 YNNKEL (reference sequence). CDR3 bases: TGTGCCAGCAGCCAAAGGTATGCGGGGAACACTGAAGCTTTCTTT. Its protein product is CASSQRYAGNTEAFF. The full variable domain, with the rest looked up from reference TRBV3-1 and TRBJ1-1, is DTAVSQTPKYLVTQMGNDKSIKCEQNLGHDTMYWYKQDSKKFLKIMFSYNNKELIINETVPNRFSPKSPDKAHLNLHINSLELGDSAVYFCASSQRYAGNTEAFFGQGTRLTVV.

The sample holds many counts of this clonotype. The chain has TRBV7-6 and TRBJ2-5; D possibly corresponds to TRBD1 (6 bases). Germline V CDR1 and CDR2: SGHVS, FNYEAQ. This CDR3 has 14 residues. Trimming cost V 3 bases and J 2 bases, with 10 bases left between them. The CDR3 protein is CASSFKGVQETQYF. As DNA, the CDR3 is TGTGCCAGCAGCTTTAAGGGGGTACAAGAGACCCAGTACTTC.

Notes on this clonotype: A read error may explain this, as a much larger clone is one base away. V usage is TRBV20-1 and J usage is TRBJ2-1; perhaps TRBD2 as D (6 bases). This CDR3 contains 16 residues. Trimming shortened V by 6 bases and J by 4 bases, and 22 bases separated the two germline ends. The V gene's germline CDR1 is DFQATT and CDR2 SNEGSKA (reference sequence). The CDR3 protein is CSATRLLTGEYNEQFF. CDR3 sequence (DNA): TGCAGTGCCACCCGGTTGCTAACGGGGGAATACAATGAGCAGTTCTTC.

Only a few counts were recorded for this clonotype. The chain joins TRBV27 to TRBJ2-7; 11 bases align to TRBD2. The CDR3 length is 15 residues. V dropped 2 bases and J dropped 6; count of bases not matched to a gene: 6. Germline V gene sequence: CDR1 MNHEY, CDR2 SMNVEV (reference sequence). The CDR3 region is CASSLRLAGGSEQYF. Written as DNA, the CDR3 is TGTGCCAGCAGTTTAAGGCTAGCGGGAGGATCCGAGCAGTACTTC.

This clonotype was seen a few times. The V gene is TRBV28, the J gene TRBJ2-7, with 9 nucleotides matching TRBD1. Trimming removed 5 bases from V and 3 bases from J; junction bases left unmatched: 11. In germline, CDR1 is MDHEN, CDR2 SYDVKM. The CDR3 spans 16 residues. CDR3 region: CASSPLGGQGVYEQYF. The DNA for the CDR3 is TGTGCCAGCAGTCCCCTGGGGGGACAGGGTGTCTACGAGCAGTACTTC.

The chain joins TRBV9 to TRBJ2-1; TRBD2 matches 8 bases. The V and J ends lost 3 bases and 3 bases, in that order; junction bases with no gene match: 11. This CDR3 has 17 amino acids. Germline assignment: CDR1 SGDLS and CDR2 YYNGEE. The CDR3 here is CASSDRPGTSNYNEQFF. CDR3 nucleotide sequence: TGTGCCAGCAGCGATCGCCCCGGGACTAGTAACTACAATGAGCAGTTCTTC.

This clonotype was seen ten or more times. The gene calls are TRBV7-9 and TRBJ1-1, with D unresolved. The CDR3 consists of 15 residues. Germline V gives CDR1 SEHNR, CDR2 FQNEAQ (reference sequence). V was trimmed by 7 bases and J by 2 bases, leaving 17 bases between them. The CDR3, as DNA: TGTGCCAGCAACCAGCGGGAGGCCGGAAACACTGAAGCTTTCTTT. Translated: CASNQREAGNTEAFF. The variable domain in full, completed from reference TRBV7-9 and TRBJ1-1, reads DTGVSQNPRHKITKRGQNVTFRCDPISEHNRLYWYRQTLGQGPEFLTYFQNEAQLEKSRLLSDRFSAERPKGSFSTLEIQRTEQGDSAMYLCASNQREAGNTEAFFGQGTRLTVV.

This clonotype was found a few times. The J gene is TRBJ1-1, the V gene TRBV20-1, with 8 nucleotides matching TRBD1. Germline-derived CDR1 and CDR2 are DFQATT and SNEGSKA (reference sequence). J lost 1 base, V lost 6 bases, and 4 bases had no gene match. The CDR3 consists of 13 residues. DNA of the CDR3: TGCAGTGCGCCGACAGGGGAGAACACTGAAGCTTTCTTT. It yields the protein CSAPTGENTEAFF.

V gene TRBV20-1 combines with J gene TRBJ1-1, with 9 bases fitting TRBD1. After removal of 5 bases from V and 5 bases from J, the junction contained 6 bases not matched to a gene. Germline CDR1 reads DFQATT; CDR2 reads SNEGSKA (reference sequence). This CDR3 has 13 residues. The CDR3 DNA sequence: TGCAGTGCTGCCGGGACAGGGACTACTGAAGCTTTCTTT. Protein: CSAAGTGTTEAFF.

This clonotype was recorded many times. The rearrangement joins TRBV3-1 to TRBJ2-2, with 7 bases identical to TRBD1. The CDR3 has 14 residues. Germline CDR1 is LGHDT and CDR2 is YNNKEL (reference sequence). Trimming took 10 bases from V and 5 from J; bases not matched to a gene: 10. The CDR3 loop reads CATSNRGQTGELFF. The CDR3 region has the DNA TGTGCCACCTCAAACAGGGGACAAACCGGGGAGCTGTTTTTT.

The rearrangement links TRBV9 to TRBJ2-1, with TRBD2 as a possible D gene (5 bases). The CDR3 has 17 amino acids. Germline-derived CDR1 and CDR2 are SGDLS and YYNGEE. The ends were cut back, 4 bases at V and 1 base at J, with 18 bases in the middle. As DNA, the CDR3 is TGTGCCAGCAGCCCGATAGGTCTAGCAGGTTCCTACAATGAGCAGTTCTTC. It yields the protein CASSPIGLAGSYNEQFF.

In this sample, this clonotype turned up many times. The chain carries TRBV6-4 and TRBJ2-2; 7 bases match TRBD2. CDR1 and CDR2 from the germline V gene are MRHNA and SNTAGT. This CDR3 has 15 residues. Unmatched junction bases numbered 5, after V lost 2 bases and J lost 5 bases. CDR3 sequence: CASSDGVSGTGELFF. Here the CDR3 DNA reads TGTGCCAGCAGTGACGGGGTTAGCGGGACCGGGGAGCTGTTTTTT.

In this sample, this clonotype turned up a few times. The chain uses TRBV15 and TRBJ1-4, with D possibly TRBD1 on 6 matching bases. CDR3 length equals 20 residues. Trimming pared 1 base from V and 4 bases from J, leaving 25 bases between. CDR1 LNHNV and CDR2 YYDKDF come from the germline V gene (reference sequence). The CDR3 spells CATSRAGEMISGQLNEKLFF. CDR3 nucleotides: TGTGCCACCAGCAGAGCTGGGGAGATGATAAGCGGACAGCTTAATGAAAAACTGTTTTTT. Filled out from reference TRBV15 and TRBJ1-4, the complete variable domain reads DAMVIQNPRYQVTQFGKPVTLSCSQTLNHNVMYWYQQKSSQAPKLLFHYYDKDFNNEADTPDNFQSRRPNTSFCFLDIRSPGLGDTAMYLCATSRAGEMISGQLNEKLFFGSGTQLSVL.

This chain links TRBV11-2 with TRBJ1-3, with D unclear. Germline lookup yields CDR1 SGHAT and CDR2 FQNNGV. The CDR3 length is 15 residues. The V end lost 2 bases, the J end lost 2 bases, and 10 bases lay between the germline ends. DNA of the CDR3: TGTGCCAGCAGCTTATTGGCCGGGGCTGGAAACACCATATATTTT. Its translation: CASSLLAGAGNTIYF.